Listed here is a single T cell receptor (beta chain). This CDR3 contains 15 residues. CDR1 is SGHAT and CDR2 is FQNNGV in the germline V gene. After removal of 5 bases from V and 5 bases from J, the junction contained 9 bases not matched to a gene. This sample is drawn from a study of blood T cell repertoires in COVID-19. The repertoire was sequenced with immunoSEQ multiplex PCR; TCRdb's copy has only in-frame clones and lacks some. Here the sample spans around 150,000 clones, 85% being singletons. The sequence was obtained from a human donor with acute or convalescent COVID-19. The donor label of this sample is uncertain. Sequenced: peripheral blood. This chain uses TRBV11-2 with TRBJ1-2; 9 bases agree with TRBD1. CDR3 protein: CASSADRGLLYGYTF. The DNA for the CDR3 is TGTGCCAGCAGCGCTGACAGGGGGTTATTATATGGCTACACCTTC.